Listed here are 21 T cell receptor beta chains from one sample, sequenced in a study of T cells in Graves' hyperthyroidism and ophthalmopathy. It was RNA transcripts that yielded the amplified TCR beta CDR3 regions. The study used the HTBI primer set for a first-round RT-PCR of the TCR CDR3. TCRdb passed the multiplex PCR reads through MiXCR, listing each CDR3 protein once. The data hold about 380,000 distinct CDR3 sequences, with approximately 17% observed a single time. Sequencing was performed on blood. The source is a man in his late teens or twenties with Graves' ophthalmopathy.

In this sample, this clonotype turned up many times. V is TRBV20-1 and J is TRBJ2-7; D is tentatively TRBD1 or TRBD2 (5 bases each). The CDR3 is 11 amino acids. Per germline, CDR1 DFQATT and CDR2 SNEGSKA (reference sequence). CDR3 sequence: CSGDETYEQYF. DNA of the CDR3: TGCAGCGGGGACGAAACCTACGAGCAGTACTTC.

This clonotype was seen a single time. A much larger clone is a single base away; this may be a read error. The V gene is TRBV2, the J gene TRBJ1-1; D gene ambiguous. Germline V CDR1 and CDR2: SNHLY, FYNNEI. The CDR3 runs to 13 residues. Trimming left V 4 bases short and J 3 bases short, with 9 bases between. The CDR3 loop is CASSAQRDTEAFF. For the CDR3, the DNA is TGTGCCAGCAGTGCCCAGAGGGACACTGAAGCTTTCTTT.

This clonotype occurred a few times. The chain carries TRBV27 and TRBJ2-7, with D tentatively TRBD2 (6 bases). V was pared by 0 bases and J by 6 bases, with 12 bases between. This CDR3 region has 14 residues. Germline CDR1 MNHEY, CDR2 SMNVEV (reference sequence). For the CDR3, the DNA is TGTGCCAGCAGTTTATCGCGGGGCCCTTTCGAGCAGTACTTC. This gives the protein CASSLSRGPFEQYF.

The gene calls are TRBV6-1 and TRBJ2-7; D may match TRBD1 or TRBD2 (7 bases each). The germline V and J ends were trimmed by 11 bases and 2 bases, with 16 bases remaining between them. The CDR3 has 13 amino acids. In germline, CDR1 is MNHNS, CDR2 SASEGT. The CDR3 spells CAAGGGGAYEQYF. The CDR3, as DNA: TGTGCCGCAGGGGGAGGGGGCGCCTACGAGCAGTACTTC.

CDR3 protein: CASSWGPSGRIHEQFF. The CDR3, as DNA: TGTGCCAGCAGTTGGGGCCCTAGCGGGAGAATCCATGAGCAGTTCTTC. The chain carries TRBV28 and TRBJ2-1; TRBD2 aligns across 10 bases. Germline V gene sequence: CDR1 MDHEN, CDR2 SYDVKM. CDR3 length: 16 amino acids. Unmatched junction bases numbered 11, after V lost 4 bases and J lost 8 bases.

This clonotype was counted ten times or more. The chain combines TRBV18 with TRBJ2-5; D unclear. V lost 1 base, J lost 3 bases, and 9 bases lay in between. CDR3 length: 14 amino acids. Germline CDR1 and CDR2: KGHSH and LQKENI. CDR3 sequence reads: CASSPRRTEETQYF. The CDR3 DNA reads TGTGCCAGCTCACCACGCCGGACGGAAGAGACCCAGTACTTC.

This clonotype turned up a few times. The rearrangement uses TRBV29-1 and TRBJ1-2, with D tentatively TRBD1 (6 bases). The germline CDR1 and CDR2 sequences are SQVTM and ANQGSEA. The CDR3 has 12 amino acids. Trimming removed 6 bases from V and 3 bases from J, with 11 bases in between. CDR3 nucleotides: TGCAGCGTATACAGGGACGACTATGGCTACACCTTC. This translates into CSVYRDDYGYTF.

The rearrangement joins TRBV19 to TRBJ2-3; D uncertain. V lost 1 base, J lost 6 bases, and 8 bases lay in between. The CDR3 has 13 residues. Germline V gene data show CDR1 as LNHDA and CDR2 as SQIVND (reference sequence). The CDR3 nucleotides are TGTGCCAGTAGTATAGTGGCAGCGGATACGCAGTATTTT. It is translated as CASSIVAADTQYF.

There are a few counts of this clonotype. This chain's CDR3 is CASSLDGIRSGNTIYF. CDR3 sequence (DNA): TGTGCCAGCAGCTTAGATGGGATCCGCTCTGGAAACACCATATATTTT. This chain links TRBV7-9 with TRBJ1-3; D call uncertain. The CDR3 covers 16 residues. Germline values: CDR1 SEHNR, CDR2 FQNEAQ (reference sequence). Trimming left V 1 base short and J 0 bases short, with 10 bases between.

This clonotype occurred many times. The chain couples TRBV7-9 to TRBJ2-7; a weak D match, TRBD2 (5 bases). V lost 7 bases, J lost 3 bases, and 13 bases lay in between. CDR1 SEHNR and CDR2 FQNEAQ come from the germline V gene (reference sequence). The CDR3 is 13 amino acids. The CDR3 loop is CASTPAGVYEQYF. The CDR3 DNA sequence: TGTGCCAGCACCCCCGCCGGGGTCTACGAGCAGTACTTC.

This clonotype has a count of ten or more. V is TRBV6-6 and J is TRBJ2-3; no clear D gene. This CDR3 contains 16 residues. V lost 0 bases, J lost 0 bases, and 10 bases lay in between. CDR1 is MNHNY, CDR2 SVGAGI, per germline (reference sequence). The CDR3 loop reads CASSYSSSASTDTQYF. CDR3 DNA: TGTGCCAGCAGTTACTCATCCAGTGCTAGCACAGATACGCAGTATTTT.

V is TRBV3-1 and J is TRBJ1-4; no definite D call. Per the germline V gene, CDR1 is LGHDT and CDR2 is YNNKEL (reference sequence). Deletions cut 1 base from V and 6 bases from J, with 15 bases between. The CDR3 has 16 residues. The CDR3 nucleotides read TGTGCCAGCAGCCAAGGCCCCCCGGGGTCGGATGAAAAACTGTTTTTT. It encodes CASSQGPPGSDEKLFF.

The J gene is TRBJ1-2, the V gene TRBV19, with TRBD1 as a possible D gene (6 bases). The V gene's germline CDR1 is LNHDA and CDR2 SQIVND (reference sequence). Deletions cut 3 bases from V and 6 bases from J, with 14 bases between. CDR3 length: 14 amino acids. CDR3 DNA: TGTGCCAGTAGTATGGCGGCGACAGGCCATGGCTACACCTTC. Encoded protein: CASSMAATGHGYTF.

The rearrangement links TRBV12-5 to TRBJ2-5; D may match TRBD1 or TRBD2 (7 bases each). With 4 bases removed from V and 1 base from J, the gap between germline ends came to 25 bases. The CDR3 consists of 19 residues. Germline values: CDR1 LGHNT, CDR2 FRNRAP. As DNA, the CDR3 is TGTGCTAGTGGTTGGGGAGGGGCAGGGGGACCCTCCCCCCAAGAGACCCAGTACTTC. Protein sequence: CASGWGGAGGPSPQETQYF.

This clonotype was seen at least ten times. This chain connects TRBV28 to TRBJ1-6; the D gene is possibly TRBD1 (5 bases). Looked up from germline, CDR1 is MDHEN and CDR2 is SYDVKM. V gave up 8 bases and J gave up 7 bases, with 24 bases separating them. This CDR3 has 17 residues. The CDR3 region is CASASLGPLRGNSPLHF. CDR3 sequence (DNA): TGTGCCAGCGCATCGTTGGGCCCCCTCCGGGGGAATTCACCCCTCCACTTT.

In this sample, this clonotype turned up many times. This chain connects TRBV6-1 to TRBJ1-2; D gene uncertain. V lost 5 bases to trimming and J lost 4 bases, with 20 bases between them. Germline CDR1 MNHNS, CDR2 SASEGT. The CDR3 is 16 amino acids. CDR3 in DNA: TGTGCCAGCAGTACCAGCTCCGGGCCCCGTGGCTATGGCTACACCTTC. Its translation is CASSTSSGPRGYGYTF.

This clonotype was seen repeatedly, ten times or more. In DNA, the CDR3 is TGTGCCAGCAGTTTTATCCCTACTAGCGGAGAGACCCAGTACTTC. Amino acids: CASSFIPTSGETQYF. The chain employs TRBV12-3 or TRBV12-4 and TRBJ2-5; TRBD2 matches 8 bases. The V and J ends lost 3 bases and 4 bases, in that order; junction bases with no gene match: 7. The CDR3 sequence is 15 residues long.

This clonotype has ten or more counts. The V and J genes are TRBV6-5 and TRBJ1-5; a possible D gene is TRBD1 (6 bases). Deletions cut 2 bases from V and 1 base from J, with 18 bases between. The CDR3 consists of 18 residues. Per the germline V gene, CDR1 is MNHEY and CDR2 is SVGAGI. CDR3 region: CASSYPRSGARSNQPQHF. CDR3 bases: TGTGCCAGCAGTTACCCCCGATCGGGGGCACGGAGCAATCAGCCCCAGCATTTT.

The J gene is TRBJ2-2, the V gene TRBV12-3 or TRBV12-4; 9 bases map to TRBD1. This CDR3 region has 14 residues. V trimming: 5 bases; J trimming: 7 bases; junction bases outside the gene matches: 5. CDR3 residues: CASSRTGVSGELFF. The DNA for the CDR3 is TGTGCCAGCAGTCGGACAGGGGTAAGCGGGGAGCTGTTTTTT.

This sequence joins TRBV20-1 and TRBJ1-1, with 7 bases aligning to TRBD1. Trimming at V came to 0 bases and at J to 1 base, leaving 2 bases not matched to a gene. This CDR3 has 14 residues. Germline CDR1 and CDR2: DFQATT and SNEGSKA (reference sequence). The CDR3 reads CSAREQGRNTEAFF. In DNA, the CDR3 is TGCAGTGCTAGAGAACAGGGGAGGAACACTGAAGCTTTCTTT.

This clonotype was picked up many times. The chain employs TRBV11-2 and TRBJ2-7; D unresolved. Trimming took off 3 bases at V and 2 bases at J, with 17 bases between the two ends. The CDR3 is 16 residues long. The germline gives CDR1 SGHAT, CDR2 FQNNGV. The CDR3 loop reads CASSLAYRRIPYEQYF. DNA for the CDR3: TGTGCCAGCAGCTTGGCTTACAGAAGAATCCCCTACGAGCAGTACTTC.